One and the same sample provided the 3 T cell receptor beta chains below, sequenced in a study of post-analysis software for immune sequencing data. Findings of the study overall: Four to six TRBV segments were more frequent in patients than controls; TRBV5-6, TRBV5-1 and TRBV20-1 belonged to this group.

cDNA libraries for TCR beta contained unique molecular identifiers. From the PCR reads, TCRdb called clonotypes with MiXCR, one entry per CDR3 protein. The sample holds about 760,000 distinct CDR3 sequences; approximately 30% are singletons and the top ten take roughly 0.53%. Antigens of these TCRs are unknown. Source material: blood. The receptors were gathered from a girl aged 10-17 years with multiple sclerosis.

The chain has TRBV24-1 and TRBJ2-5; 9 bases are shared with TRBD1. V lost 7 bases, J lost 4 bases, and 3 bases stayed unmatched. Germline CDR1 and CDR2: KGHDR and SFDVKD. The CDR3 totals 13 residues. The DNA of the CDR3 is TGTGCCACCAGAGGGACAGGGATAGAGACCCAGTACTTC. As protein: CATRGTGIETQYF.

The rearrangement joins TRBV18 to TRBJ2-1; TRBD2 might be the D (6 bases). The CDR3 runs to 14 residues. Trimming took 2 bases from V and 8 from J, leaving 13 bases between them. Germline-derived CDR1 and CDR2 are KGHSH and LQKENI. The CDR3 coding sequence is TGTGCCAGCTCACCAAGACTAGTGGCTGATGAGCAGTTCTTC. Protein product: CASSPRLVADEQFF.

The chain has TRBV29-1 and TRBJ1-1; 7 bases match TRBD1. Germline values: CDR1 SQVTM, CDR2 ANQGSEA. Germline trimming cut 8 bases from V and 1 base from J; bases unmatched to any gene: 7. The CDR3 totals 13 residues. The CDR3 spells CSFYDRANTEAFF. The CDR3 DNA sequence: TGCAGCTTCTACGACAGGGCGAACACTGAAGCTTTCTTT.